Sequencing of this TCR beta chain was carried out in a study of blood T cell repertoires in COVID-19. Overall study context: The United States, Italy and Spain were the sources of the acute and convalescent COVID-19 samples.

In terms of age and location, participants ranged from about 18 to 100 years and lived in around 22 US areas. Participant-given clinical history determined each cohort assignment. Recovered status in Cohort 3 required two negative PCRs, clearance, or symptom resolution. TCRdb's table, derived via immunoSEQ multiplex PCR, lists solely in-frame clones and lacks some. In the table there are 150,000 to 200,000 clones, approximately 78% of which are singletons. This CDR3 has 15 amino acids. With 2 bases clipped from V and 1 base from J, the junction kept 4 bases outside the gene matches. From germline, CDR1 is LNHDA and CDR2 SQIVND (reference sequence).

The V gene is TRBV19, the J gene TRBJ1-1; 7 positions match TRBD1. What was sequenced was PBMCs or T cells enriched from blood (not recorded which). The TCR comes from a woman aged 45-60 years who had recovered from COVID-19. As DNA, the CDR3 is TGTGCCAGTAGTATATACAGGGGTGCGAACACTGAAGCTTTCTTT. Translating gives CASSIYRGANTEAFF.